This TCR beta chain originates from a study of shared clonotypes between healthy human individuals. Study details: Three plates each covered CD4 naive and memory; CD8 naive two, CD8 memory one.

Researchers divided each subset's genomic DNA evenly across several immunoSEQ plates. The assay was immunoSEQ multiplex PCR, and TCRdb's table has in-frame clones only and misses some. The repertoire consists of 1.5 million to 2.5 million clones, with about 95% occurring once and the leading ten covering 0.95% to 1.5%. Study conclusions and caveats: The study found about 5% of naive CD4 clonotypes shared across several donors.

Naivety among CD8 cells was defined by CD45RO negativity and positive CCR7 selection, thereby excluding terminally differentiated effector memory CD45RA+ cells. Study donors comprised healthy, HIV-negative adults devoid of recent acute infection or vaccination. Of note for this clone: Antigen specificity is unknown.

With V trimmed by 3 bases and J by 4 bases, 17 bases remained unmatched. CDR3 length equals 18 residues. CDR1 SGDLS and CDR2 YYNGEE come from the germline V gene. Sequencing input: naive CD8+ T cells sorted from blood. V and J are TRBV9 and TRBJ2-3, with 7 bases fitting TRBD1. The source is a man aged 18 to 30 in good health. CDR3 coding DNA: TGTGCCAGCAGCGCCTATTTCATCCCGGGACAGCACGCAGATACGCAGTATTTT. It yields the protein CASSAYFIPGQHADTQYF.